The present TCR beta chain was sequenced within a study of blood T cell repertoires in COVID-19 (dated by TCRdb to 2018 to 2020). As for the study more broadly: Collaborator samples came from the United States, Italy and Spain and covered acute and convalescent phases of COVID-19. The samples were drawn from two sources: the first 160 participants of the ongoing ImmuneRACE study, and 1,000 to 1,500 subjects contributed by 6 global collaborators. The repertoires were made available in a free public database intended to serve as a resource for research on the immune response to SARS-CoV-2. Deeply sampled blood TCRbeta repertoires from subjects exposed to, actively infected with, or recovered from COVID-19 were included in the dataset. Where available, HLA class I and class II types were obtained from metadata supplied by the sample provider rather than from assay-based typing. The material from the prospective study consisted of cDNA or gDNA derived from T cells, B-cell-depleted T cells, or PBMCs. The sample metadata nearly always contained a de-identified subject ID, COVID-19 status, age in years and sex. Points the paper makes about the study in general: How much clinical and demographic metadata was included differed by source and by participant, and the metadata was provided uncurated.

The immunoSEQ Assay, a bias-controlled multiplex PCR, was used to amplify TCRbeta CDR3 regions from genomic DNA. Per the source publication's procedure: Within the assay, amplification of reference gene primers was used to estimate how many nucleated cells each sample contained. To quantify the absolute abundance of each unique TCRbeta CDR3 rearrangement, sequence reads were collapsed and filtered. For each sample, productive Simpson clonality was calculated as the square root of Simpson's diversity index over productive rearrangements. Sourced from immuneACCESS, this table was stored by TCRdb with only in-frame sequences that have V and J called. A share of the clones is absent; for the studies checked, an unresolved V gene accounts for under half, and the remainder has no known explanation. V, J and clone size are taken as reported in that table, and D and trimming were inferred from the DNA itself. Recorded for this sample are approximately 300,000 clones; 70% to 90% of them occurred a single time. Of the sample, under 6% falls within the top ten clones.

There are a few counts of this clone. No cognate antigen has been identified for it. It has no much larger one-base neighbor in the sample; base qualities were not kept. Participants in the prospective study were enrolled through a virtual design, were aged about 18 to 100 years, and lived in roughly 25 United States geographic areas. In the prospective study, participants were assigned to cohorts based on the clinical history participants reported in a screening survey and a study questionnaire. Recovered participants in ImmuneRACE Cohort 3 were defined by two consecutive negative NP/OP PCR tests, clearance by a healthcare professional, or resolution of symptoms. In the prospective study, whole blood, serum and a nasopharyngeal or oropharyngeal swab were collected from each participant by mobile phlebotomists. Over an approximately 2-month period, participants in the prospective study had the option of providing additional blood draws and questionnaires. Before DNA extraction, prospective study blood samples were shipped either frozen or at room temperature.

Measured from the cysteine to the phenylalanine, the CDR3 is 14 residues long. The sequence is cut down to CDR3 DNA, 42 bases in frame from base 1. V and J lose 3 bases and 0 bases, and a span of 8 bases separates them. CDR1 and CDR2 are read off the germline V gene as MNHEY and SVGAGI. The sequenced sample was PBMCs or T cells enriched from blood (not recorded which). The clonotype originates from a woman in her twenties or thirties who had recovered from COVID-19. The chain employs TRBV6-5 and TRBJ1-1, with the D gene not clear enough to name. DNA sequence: TGTGCCAGCAGTTATTACACAATGAACACTGAAGCTTTCTTT. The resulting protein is CASSYYTMNTEAFF.